The source of this T cell receptor beta chain is a study of siplizumab effects on memory and regulatory T cells. The table came from immunoSEQ multiplex PCR; TCRdb's copy has only in-frame clones and leaves some out. The profile covers 92,000 or so clones, with 80% to 90% appearing a single time and over 12% taken by the ten largest. The CDR3 is made up of 14 amino acids. V lost 3 bases and J 2 bases, leaving 10 bases between the germline ends. The germline V gene has CDR1 LNHDA and CDR2 SQIVND (reference sequence). The receptor comes from a human donor in good health. The gene calls are TRBV19 and TRBJ2-5; possible D gene TRBD2, 5 bases. The sequenced sample was CD4+ T cells sorted from blood. The CDR3 coding sequence is TGTGCCAGTAGTATCCCGGGCGGGCAAGAGACCCAGTACTTC. Its protein is CASSIPGGQETQYF.